Following are 22 T cell receptor beta chains from one sample sequenced in a study of PD-L1 blockade in urothelial cancer. Method: immunoSEQ multiplex PCR; TCRdb's copy keeps in-frame clones and lacks some. The sample has approximately 100,000 clones, roughly 84% seen once. The source material was PBMCs, sampled around atezolizumab (anti-PD-L1) treatment. The origin of the receptors is a middle-aged man with urothelial cancer.

The genes are TRBV28 and TRBJ2-7, with a weak D call TRBD1 (5 bases). CDR3 length equals 12 residues. Germline assignment: CDR1 MDHEN and CDR2 SYDVKM. V dropped 2 bases and J dropped 4 bases, with 6 bases sitting between them. The CDR3 DNA is TGTGCCAGCAGTTTAAGACAGTACGAGCAGTACTTC. This translates into CASSLRQYEQYF.

The genes are TRBV28 and TRBJ2-3, with D tentatively TRBD2 (6 bases). Trimming stripped 6 bases from V and 0 bases from J, with 13 bases between. The CDR3 loop spans 15 amino acids. CDR1 and CDR2 from the germline V gene are MDHEN and SYDVKM. The CDR3, as DNA: TGTGCCAGCAGGGATAGCGGAGCAAGCACAGATACGCAGTATTTT. Translation gives CASRDSGASTDTQYF.

Here the CDR3 reads CASSEATGTGQETQYF. The CDR3 nucleotides read TGTGCCAGCAGTGAAGCGACCGGGACAGGTCAAGAGACCCAGTACTTC. V usage is TRBV2 and J usage is TRBJ2-5; 8 bases map to TRBD1. The CDR3 sequence is 16 residues long. V lost 0 bases, J lost 2 bases, and 5 bases stayed unmatched. Germline V lookup: CDR1 SNHLY, CDR2 FYNNEI.

This clone was observed a handful of times. The chain is built from TRBV7-3 and TRBJ2-1; the match to TRBD2 covers 12 bases. V dropped 5 bases and J dropped 3; count of bases not matched to a gene: 8. This CDR3 contains 17 residues. Germline V gives CDR1 SGHTA, CDR2 FQGTGA. The CDR3 here is CASSPWLAGGNYNEQFF. CDR3 DNA sequence: TGTGCCAGCAGCCCCTGGCTAGCGGGAGGGAACTACAATGAGCAGTTCTTC.

The gene calls are TRBV27 and TRBJ2-5, with TRBD2 matching 8 bases. CDR1 and CDR2 from the germline V gene are MNHEY and SMNVEV (reference sequence). The V segment lost 8 bases and the J segment 2 bases; nucleotides outside the gene matches: 10. This CDR3 comprises 15 residues. CDR3 nucleotide sequence: TGTGCCAGCGGAACGGGGGGGGGTCGACAAGAGACCCAGTACTTC. It encodes CASGTGGGRQETQYF.

The J gene is TRBJ2-1, the V gene TRBV7-3; TRBD2 aligns across 10 bases. Losses at the gene ends were 1 base for V and 6 bases for J; bases not matched to a gene: 6. Germline V gene data show CDR1 as SGHTA and CDR2 as FQGTGA. There are 16 residues in the CDR3. The CDR3 sequence: CASSLISSGRANEQFF. CDR3 coding DNA: TGTGCCAGCAGCTTAATTTCCAGCGGGAGGGCCAATGAGCAGTTCTTC. Variable domain in full (rest from reference TRBV7-3 and TRBJ2-1): GAGVSQTPSNKVTEKGKYVELRCDPISGHTALYWYRQSLGQGPEFLIYFQGTGAADDSGLPNDRFFAVRPEGSVSTLKIQRTERGDSAVYLCASSLISSGRANEQFFGPGTRLTVL.

A note on this clone: Other nucleotide sequences in the sample specify the same CDR3. V gene TRBV7-2 combines with J gene TRBJ1-4; D ambiguous. Per germline, CDR1 SGHTA and CDR2 FQGNSA. The CDR3 spans 14 residues. Trimming left V 0 bases short and J 5 bases short, with 7 bases between. The DNA of the CDR3 is TGTGCCAGCAGCTTAGCGGGCAGGAATGAAAAACTGTTTTTT. Amino acids: CASSLAGRNEKLFF.

The chain joins TRBV5-5 to TRBJ2-4; D call uncertain. There are 15 residues in the CDR3. The germline V and J ends were trimmed by 1 base and 0 bases, with 8 bases remaining between them. The germline CDR1 and CDR2 sequences are SGHKS and YYEKEE (reference sequence). The CDR3 region is CASSLSTVAKNIQYF. For the CDR3, the DNA is TGTGCCAGCAGCTTGTCTACGGTAGCCAAAAACATTCAGTACTTC.

This chain uses TRBV28 with TRBJ1-2; 7 bases agree with TRBD1. The CDR3 covers 14 residues. Trimming cost V 5 bases and J 4 bases; bases outside gene matches: 7. Germline-derived CDR1 and CDR2 are MDHEN and SYDVKM. Here the CDR3 DNA reads TGTGCCAGCAGTCCCACCTGGGACAGCTATGGCTACACCTTC. Its translation is CASSPTWDSYGYTF.

The chain couples TRBV12-2 to TRBJ2-1; the table's D call, TRBD2, was not checked against the DNA. TRBV12-2 is given as a pseudogene. The CDR3 spans 16 residues. CDR3 loop: CASRLASAGGPDEQFF. CDR3 in DNA: TGTGCAAGTCGCTTAGCGTCAGCGGGAGGGCCGGATGAGCAGTTCTTC.

This sequence joins TRBV11-3 and TRBJ2-7, with 7 bases fitting TRBD1. Germline V CDR1 and CDR2: SGHNT, YENEEA. CDR3 length: 13 amino acids. The V segment lost 5 bases and the J segment 3 bases; nucleotides outside the gene matches: 4. The CDR3 protein is CASSQGQDYEQYF. The DNA for the CDR3 is TGTGCCAGCAGCCAAGGACAGGACTACGAGCAGTACTTC.

V is TRBV27 and J is TRBJ1-1; 7 nucleotides align to TRBD1. V was clipped by 2 bases and J by 5 bases; unmatched bases: 8. The CDR3 contains 15 residues. Germline lookup yields CDR1 MNHEY and CDR2 SMNVEV (reference sequence). CDR3 sequence reads: CASSLRQGTGTEAFF. The CDR3 nucleotides are TGTGCCAGCAGTTTAAGACAGGGCACGGGGACTGAAGCTTTCTTT.

Only one count was recorded for this clone. This chain connects TRBV7-8 to TRBJ2-1, with D possibly matching TRBD2 (7 bases). V dropped 7 bases and J dropped 7 bases, with 17 bases sitting between them. The CDR3 is made up of 14 amino acids. CDR1 and CDR2 from the germline V gene are SGHVS and FQNEAQ. The CDR3 DNA follows: TGTGCCAGCACCCGAGGGGGGGAGGGGAATGAGCAGTTCTTC. It yields the protein CASTRGGEGNEQFF. The full variable domain, rest sourced from reference TRBV7-8 and TRBJ2-1, is GAGVSQSPRYKVAKRGQDVALRCDPISGHVSLFWYQQALGQGPEFLTYFQNEAQLDKSGLPSDRFFAERPEGSVSTLKIQRTQQEDSAVYLCASTRGGEGNEQFFGPGTRLTVL.

This chain uses TRBV27 with TRBJ2-5, with 10 nucleotides matching TRBD1. In germline, CDR1 is MNHEY, CDR2 SMNVEV (reference sequence). This CDR3 contains 14 residues. V shed 6 bases and J 5 bases; nucleotides not matched to a gene: 6. The CDR3 coding sequence is TGTGCCAGCAGATCGACAGGGGGCACTGAGACCCAGTACTTC. Translating gives CASRSTGGTETQYF.

The V gene is TRBV5-1, the J gene TRBJ2-5, with 9 bases that match TRBD1. CDR1 SGHRS and CDR2 YFSETQ come from the germline V gene. The CDR3 totals 14 residues. V gave up 5 bases and J gave up 5 bases; unmatched junction bases: 7. CDR3 DNA sequence: TGCGCCAGCAGTGCAGACAGGGGGAGCGAGACCCAGTACTTC. Translation: CASSADRGSETQYF.

V gene TRBV28 combines with J gene TRBJ2-7, with 7 bases lining up with TRBD1. The germline CDR1 and CDR2 sequences are MDHEN and SYDVKM. The V gene end was trimmed by 6 bases and the J gene end by 3 bases; junction bases not matched to a gene: 14. The CDR3 consists of 16 residues. Here the CDR3 reads CASSTFPGTANYEQYF. The CDR3 DNA sequence: TGTGCCAGCAGCACTTTCCCCGGGACAGCAAACTACGAGCAGTACTTC.

This clone appeared once. The rearrangement links TRBV2 to TRBJ1-2; D is ambiguous. Trimming stripped 4 bases from V and 1 base from J, with 7 bases between. Germline V CDR1 and CDR2: SNHLY, FYNNEI. The CDR3 loop spans 13 amino acids. The CDR3 here is CASSAGRNYGYTF. The CDR3 bases are TGTGCCAGCAGTGCTGGCCGTAACTATGGCTACACCTTC.

This rearrangement joins TRBV15 to TRBJ1-5; TRBD1 is a possible D gene (6 bases). Trimming took 2 bases from V and 1 from J, leaving 9 bases between them. The CDR3 length is 15 residues. CDR1 LNHNV and CDR2 YYDKDF come from the germline V gene (reference sequence). The chain's CDR3 is CATSRSTGSNQPQHF. CDR3 DNA sequence: TGTGCCACCAGCAGAAGCACAGGGAGCAATCAGCCCCAGCATTTT. Supplemented by reference TRBV15 and TRBJ1-5, the full variable domain reads DAMVIQNPRYQVTQFGKPVTLSCSQTLNHNVMYWYQQKSSQAPKLLFHYYDKDFNNEADTPDNFQSRRPNTSFCFLDIRSPGLGDTAMYLCATSRSTGSNQPQHFGDGTRLSIL.

This clone has just a few counts. This rearrangement joins TRBV12-2 to TRBJ2-2; the DNA was not used to check the table's D call, TRBD2. TRBV12-2 is deemed a pseudogene. The CDR3 length is 16 residues. The CDR3, as DNA: TGTGCAAGTCGCTCTAGACTAGCGGGAGTCACCGGGGAGCTGTTTTTT. It specifies CASRSRLAGVTGELFF.

This chain connects TRBV18 to TRBJ1-1; D is ambiguous. The V and J ends lost 2 bases and 0 bases respectively, with 7 bases between them. Germline V gene data show CDR1 as KGHSH and CDR2 as LQKENI. The CDR3 has 14 amino acids. CDR3 in amino acids: CASSPRHLNTEAFF. The DNA of the CDR3 is TGTGCCAGCTCACCAAGACACTTGAACACTGAAGCTTTCTTT.

The rearrangement links TRBV11-2 to TRBJ2-7, with 10 positions matching TRBD1. With V trimmed by 0 bases and J by 3 bases, 5 bases remained unmatched. Germline V gene sequence: CDR1 SGHAT, CDR2 FQNNGV. This CDR3 region has 16 residues. The CDR3 loop is CASSLDRTGGVYEQYF. The CDR3 coding sequence is TGTGCCAGCAGCTTAGATAGGACAGGGGGAGTCTACGAGCAGTACTTC.

The J gene is TRBJ2-5, the V gene TRBV7-6, with 11 bases fitting TRBD2. Germline trimming cut 5 bases from V and 3 bases from J; bases unmatched to any gene: 5. This CDR3 comprises 15 residues. CDR1 and CDR2 from the germline V gene are SGHVS and FNYEAQ. The CDR3 sequence: CASSASLAGEETQYF. The CDR3 bases are TGTGCCAGCAGCGCCTCACTAGCGGGAGAAGAGACCCAGTACTTC.